This passage covers 7 T cell receptor beta chains from one sample sequenced in a study of T cell repertoires in cytomegalovirus infection. Their antigens are not known. TCRdb recomputed calls from the reads with MiXCR, one row per CDR3 protein. The table shows around 900,000 distinct CDR3 sequences, with around 32% occurring only once. The source was cultured CD8+ T cells from PBMCs, collected from culture after CMV antigen stimulation. The receptors stem from a human donor in good health (CMV status not recorded). Some clones in this sample may be carry-over from other donors' samples.

This chain connects TRBV6-5 to TRBJ1-5; no definite D call. Trimming shortened V by 0 bases and J by 7 bases, and 7 bases separated the two germline ends. The CDR3 runs to 13 residues. Germline V CDR1 and CDR2: MNHEY, SVGAGI. The DNA of the CDR3 is TGTGCCAGCAGTTACTCCCCGCAACAGCCCCAGCATTTT. This encodes CASSYSPQQPQHF.

This clonotype was seen a few times. V and J are TRBV27 and TRBJ2-1; D unresolved. The ends were cut back, 3 bases at V and 6 bases at J, with 9 bases in the middle. This CDR3 is 13 amino acids long. Germline CDR1 and CDR2: MNHEY and SMNVEV (reference sequence). The CDR3, as DNA: TGTGCCAGCAGTTTTAGTCAGAGCAATGAGCAGTTCTTC. As protein: CASSFSQSNEQFF.

This clonotype was counted only a few times. The rearrangement joins TRBV5-6 to TRBJ2-5, with 9 bases fitting TRBD1. Trimming cost V 0 bases and J 2 bases; bases outside gene matches: 11. CDR1 is SGHDT and CDR2 is YYEEEE in the germline V gene. The CDR3 runs 18 residues. DNA of the CDR3: TGTGCCAGCAGCTTGGAAGTGAGTAGGACAGGGGAGCAAGAGACCCAGTACTTC. This gives the protein CASSLEVSRTGEQETQYF. Full variable domain (rest looked up from reference TRBV5-6 and TRBJ2-5): DAGVTQSPTHLIKTRGQQVTLRCSPKSGHDTVSWYQQALGQGPQFIFQYYEEEERQRGNFPDRFSGHQFPNYSSELNVNALLLGDSALYLCASSLEVSRTGEQETQYFGPGTRLLVL.

Notes on this clonotype: A junction boundary mismatches the germline segment, possibly from a read error. The chain employs TRBV12-3 or TRBV12-4 and TRBJ2-1; either TRBD1 or TRBD2 may supply D (6 bases each). The CDR3 loop spans 14 amino acids. CDR3: CASTGGVDYDEQFF. CDR3 DNA sequence: TGTGCCAGCACCGGGGGCGTGGACTACGATGAGCAGTTCTTC.

The chain recombines TRBV6-2 or TRBV6-3 with TRBJ2-7; 8 nucleotides agree with TRBD2. The CDR3 extends over 15 amino acids. Trimming removed 2 bases from V and 2 bases from J; junction bases left unmatched: 5. Germline V CDR1 and CDR2: MNHEY, SVGEGT. The CDR3 nucleotides read TGTGCCAGCAGTTACCTAGCGGGTCCCACCTACGAGCAGTACGTC. Translation: CASSYLAGPTYEQYV.

Of note for this clonotype: This CDR3 is missing its conserved last phenylalanine or tryptophan, likely due to a read error. The V gene is TRBV6-1, the J gene TRBJ2-5, with D maybe TRBD1 (5 bases). Germline CDR1 reads MNHNS; CDR2 reads SASEGT. Trimming shortened V by 1 base and J by 1 base, and 13 bases separated the two germline ends. There are 16 residues in the CDR3. CDR3 sequence (DNA): TGTGCCAGCAGTGAAGATCCGGCAGGGCTCCAAGAGACCCAGTACTCC. Its protein product is CASSEDPAGLQETQYS.

This clonotype was picked up many times. The V and J genes are TRBV6-5 and TRBJ2-7, with 7 bases that match TRBD1. V lost 2 bases to trimming and J lost 6 bases; unmatched junction nucleotides: 4. Germline V gives CDR1 MNHEY, CDR2 SVGAGI. The length of the CDR3 is 13 residues. CDR3 in amino acids: CASSYPDRVEQYF. The DNA for the CDR3 is TGTGCCAGCAGTTACCCTGACAGGGTCGAGCAGTACTTC.